Listed below are T cell receptor beta chains from one sample, sequenced in a study of cytomegalovirus exposure and HLA in healthy donors. The data were produced by immunoSEQ multiplex PCR, yet TCRdb's version contains in-frame clones alone and is incomplete. The sample has over 250,000 clones; 86% are singletons. Sequencing was performed on PBMCs. The source of these receptors is a middle-aged man in good health and CMV-seropositive. Both conserved end residues are part of each CDR3. Each record gives: J gene, D gene, V gene, clone size, CDR3 protein, CDR3 DNA. A D gene is named only where the DNA matches it firmly. Part of the rows lack a size; the others show once, few, many or a class for expanded clones.

>TRBJ1-3|NA|TRBV1|NA
CTSSPKGGQGFFSGNTIYF
TGCACCAGCAGCCCAAAAGGGGGACAGGGGTTTTTCTCTGGAAACACCATATATTTT
>TRBJ2-2|TRBD1|TRBV11-1|NA
CASSRGQGALNTGELFF
TGTGCCAGCAGCCGGGGACAGGGGGCGCTCAACACCGGGGAGCTGTTTTTT
>TRBJ1-5|TRBD1|TRBV18|NA
CASSPGQGARQPQHF
TGTGCCAGCTCACCGGGCCAGGGGGCTCGCCAGCCCCAGCATTTT
>TRBJ2-7|TRBD1|TRBV7-9|NA
CASSPGQSYEQYF
TGTGCCAGCAGCCCGGGACAGAGCTACGAGCAGTACTTC
>TRBJ1-6|TRBD1|TRBV30|NA
CAWSMGQGAPLHF
TGTGCCTGGAGTATGGGACAGGGTGCCCCCCTCCACTTT
>TRBJ2-1|TRBD2|TRBV11-2|NA
CASSLDRDGRTWDEQFF
TGTGCCAGCAGCTTAGATCGGGACGGGAGGACTTGGGATGAGCAGTTCTTC
>TRBJ2-1|TRBD1|TRBV14|NA
CASSQDRTGGLYNEQFF
TGTGCCAGCAGCCAAGACCGGACAGGGGGCCTTTACAATGAGCAGTTCTTC
>TRBJ2-6|TRBD1|TRBV2|NA
CASSGSRDRAGANVLTF
TGTGCCAGCAGTGGGTCCCGGGACAGGGCCGGGGCCAACGTCCTGACTTTC
>TRBJ2-1|NA|TRBV18|NA
CASSPGPRVYEQFF
TGTGCCAGCTCACCAGGGCCCAGGGTCTATGAGCAGTTCTTC
>TRBJ2-1|NA|TRBV6-5|NA
CASSFTGSGNEQFF
TGTGCCAGCAGTTTTACGGGATCGGGCAATGAGCAGTTCTTC
>TRBJ2-1|NA|TRBV4-1|NA
CASSQEDSSFYNEQFF
TGCGCCAGCAGCCAAGAAGACTCCTCTTTCTACAATGAGCAGTTCTTC
>TRBJ1-1|TRBD1|TRBV7-8|NA
CASKTGVPNTEAFF
TGTGCCAGCAAGACAGGGGTTCCGAACACTGAAGCTTTCTTT
>TRBJ1-1|TRBD1|TRBV6-1|NA
CASSEAGQGVLGLNTEAFF
TGTGCCAGCAGTGAAGCAGGACAGGGGGTCTTAGGACTGAACACTGAAGCTTTCTTT
>TRBJ1-5|NA|TRBV28|NA
CASSLNTGFLHQPQHF
TGTGCCAGCAGTTTAAATACAGGATTTTTACATCAGCCCCAGCATTTT
>TRBJ2-7|TRBD2|TRBV28|once
CASREIAGGPREQYF
TGTGCCAGCAGGGAGATAGCGGGAGGGCCGCGGGAGCAGTACTTC
>TRBJ2-1|NA|TRBV7-2|NA
CASSLRVISYNEQFF
TGTGCCAGCAGCTTGAGGGTAATCTCCTACAATGAGCAGTTCTTC